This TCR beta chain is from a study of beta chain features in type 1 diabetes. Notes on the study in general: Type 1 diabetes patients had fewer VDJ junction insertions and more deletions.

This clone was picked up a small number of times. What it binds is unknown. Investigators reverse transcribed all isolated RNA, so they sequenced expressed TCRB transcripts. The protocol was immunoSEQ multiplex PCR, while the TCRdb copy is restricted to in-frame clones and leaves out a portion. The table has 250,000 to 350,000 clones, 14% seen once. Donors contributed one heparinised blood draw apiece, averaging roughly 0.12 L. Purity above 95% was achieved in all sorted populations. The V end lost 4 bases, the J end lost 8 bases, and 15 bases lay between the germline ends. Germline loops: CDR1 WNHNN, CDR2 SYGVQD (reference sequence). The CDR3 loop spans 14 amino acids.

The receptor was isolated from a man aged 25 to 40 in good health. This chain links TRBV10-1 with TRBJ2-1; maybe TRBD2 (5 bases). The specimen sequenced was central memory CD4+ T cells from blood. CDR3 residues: CASSGLGSPDEQFF. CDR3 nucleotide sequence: TGCGCCAGCAGTGGTTTAGGGAGTCCCGATGAGCAGTTCTTC.